Shown below are 25 T cell receptor beta chains from a single sample sequenced in a study of T-cell reconstitution after alpha-beta-depleted transplantation in children. This sample's TCRbeta library carried unique molecular identifier barcodes. MiXCR, run by TCRdb on the PCR reads, gives a single entry per CDR3 protein. The sample includes approximately 240,000 distinct CDR3 sequences, 9.7% of them seen just once. Sample: PBMCs from the stem cell graft donor, taken from the stem cell graft. These receptors were collected from a human donor who donated a stem cell graft to a child with SCID.

This clonotype was seen many times. CDR3 coding DNA: TGTGCCAGCAGCTGGGCCGGGACTAGCGGGATATATGAGCAGTTCTTC. Its protein product is CASSWAGTSGIYEQFF. This sequence joins TRBV5-5 and TRBJ2-1; 13 bases are shared with TRBD2. Germline V gene data show CDR1 as SGHKS and CDR2 as YYEKEE (reference sequence). This CDR3 region has 16 residues. V shed 3 bases and J 8 bases; nucleotides not matched to a gene: 8.

This clonotype occurred many times. The V and J genes are TRBV2 and TRBJ1-6; 9 nucleotides align to TRBD1. The CDR3 has 14 residues. Germline V gives CDR1 SNHLY, CDR2 FYNNEI. V lost 4 bases, J lost 8 bases, and 3 bases stayed unmatched. CDR3 region: CASSVRTGDSPLHF. The DNA of the CDR3 is TGTGCCAGCAGTGTCAGGACAGGGGATTCACCCCTCCACTTT.

This clonotype was seen repeatedly, ten times or more. The genes are TRBV20-1 and TRBJ1-5; D perhaps matches TRBD1 (5 bases). Trimming stripped 5 bases from V and 0 bases from J, with 26 bases between. The germline V gene has CDR1 DFQATT and CDR2 SNEGSKA (reference sequence). CDR3 size: 19 residues. This CDR3 is CSAPVRRGWGGYSNQPQHF. DNA for the CDR3: TGCAGTGCTCCTGTAAGGCGGGGCTGGGGCGGATATAGCAATCAGCCCCAGCATTTT.

This clonotype was found many times. J is TRBJ2-3 and V is TRBV5-1; TRBD2 might be the D (6 bases). V gave up 2 bases and J gave up 3 bases, with 7 bases separating them. The length of the CDR3 is 13 residues. The germline gives CDR1 SGHRS, CDR2 YFSETQ. CDR3 in DNA: TGCGCCAGCAGCTTCGGGAGAACAGATACGCAGTATTTT. Protein: CASSFGRTDTQYF.

The rearrangement uses TRBV11-3 and TRBJ1-1; D is unclear. Trimming cost V 3 bases and J 4 bases, with 9 bases left between them. The CDR3 is 13 residues long. Per the germline V gene, CDR1 is SGHNT and CDR2 is YENEEA. The CDR3 nucleotides are TGTGCCAGCAGCTTGACTCAGGCCACTGAAGCTTTCTTT. Translating gives CASSLTQATEAFF. Together with reference TRBV11-3 and TRBJ1-1, the CDR3 gives the full variable domain: EAGVVQSPRYKIIEKKQPVAFWCNPISGHNTLYWYLQNLGQGPELLIRYENEEAVDDSQLPKDRFSAERLKGVDSTLKIQPAELGDSAVYLCASSLTQATEAFFGQGTRLTVV.

This clonotype was observed a few times. V usage is TRBV20-1 and J usage is TRBJ1-1; no reliable D call. The germline gives CDR1 DFQATT, CDR2 SNEGSKA (reference sequence). CDR3 length equals 15 residues. The germline V and J ends were trimmed by 6 bases and 0 bases, with 17 bases remaining between them. In nucleotides, the CDR3 is TGCAGTGCGGAGAGATCTGGACGCTTGAACACTGAAGCTTTCTTT. This codes for CSAERSGRLNTEAFF.

The table lists this clonotype with many counts. The chain combines TRBV29-1 with TRBJ1-1, with D unresolved. The germline V and J ends were trimmed by 5 bases and 6 bases, with 10 bases remaining between them. This CDR3 region has 11 residues. Germline V gives CDR1 SQVTM, CDR2 ANQGSEA. The CDR3 sequence: CSVLPGAEAFF. In nucleotides, the CDR3 is TGCAGCGTTCTCCCGGGCGCTGAAGCTTTCTTT.

This clonotype was recorded at least ten times. The chain combines TRBV7-9 with TRBJ2-3, with 11 bases fitting TRBD2. The V and J ends lost 3 bases and 1 base, in that order; junction bases with no gene match: 6. Germline V CDR1 and CDR2: SEHNR, FQNEAQ (reference sequence). The CDR3 has 17 amino acids. The CDR3 loop is CASSFAPGLAGTDTQYF. DNA for the CDR3: TGTGCCAGCAGCTTCGCTCCGGGACTAGCGGGCACAGATACGCAGTATTTT.

This chain links TRBV5-1 with TRBJ1-1, with D possibly matching TRBD1 (5 bases). Trimming removed 6 bases at V and 4 bases at J, with 19 bases between. CDR3 length: 15 amino acids. Germline CDR1 SGHRS, CDR2 YFSETQ. The CDR3 sequence is CASTSLRVGGTEAFF. Written as DNA, the CDR3 is TGCGCCAGCACCAGTCTAAGGGTTGGGGGCACTGAAGCTTTCTTT.

This clonotype has ten or more counts. The chain is built from TRBV5-6 and TRBJ1-2; unclear D gene. The germline CDR1 and CDR2 sequences are SGHDT and YYEEEE. V lost 2 bases to trimming and J lost 4 bases, with 24 bases between them. The CDR3 totals 18 residues. CDR3 nucleotides: TGTGCCAGCAGCTTTCGTCGCCGTGGGTTGGCGGGTCGCTATGGCTACACCTTC. Protein: CASSFRRRGLAGRYGYTF.

This clonotype was detected many times. The CDR3 is CASSLLAGGTDTQYF. The DNA for the CDR3 is TGTGCCAGCAGCTTACTCGCGGGGGGCACAGATACGCAGTATTTT. This chain joins TRBV7-9 and TRBJ2-3; TRBD2 agrees at 7 bases. CDR1 and CDR2 (germline): SEHNR, FQNEAQ (reference sequence). CDR3 length: 15 residues. Trimming cost V 2 bases and J 1 base; bases outside gene matches: 3.

This clonotype was counted many times. This chain connects TRBV28 to TRBJ1-2, with a tentative D call TRBD1 (6 bases). V was clipped by 4 bases and J by 4 bases, with 16 bases between them. Germline V gene lookup returns CDR1 MDHEN and CDR2 SYDVKM. The CDR3 runs to 15 residues. This CDR3 reads CASSSQGQAFYGYTF. CDR3 coding DNA: TGTGCCAGCAGTTCACAGGGTCAGGCTTTCTATGGCTACACCTTC.

V usage is TRBV5-1 and J usage is TRBJ1-1, with unresolved D. Looked up from germline, CDR1 is SGHRS and CDR2 is YFSETQ. The CDR3 contains 14 residues. Trimming removed 1 base from V and 2 bases from J, with 9 bases in between. The CDR3 region has the DNA TGCGCCAGCAGCTTGATGGGTGAAAACACTGAAGCTTTCTTT. Protein sequence: CASSLMGENTEAFF.

This clonotype was recorded many times. The V gene is TRBV29-1, the J gene TRBJ2-5; perhaps TRBD2 as D (6 bases). V was trimmed by 6 bases and J by 5 bases, leaving 13 bases between them. The CDR3 runs to 12 residues. Germline V gene sequence: CDR1 SQVTM, CDR2 ANQGSEA. The CDR3 DNA sequence: TGCAGCGTCTACGGACTATCGGAGACCCAGTACTTC. Amino acids: CSVYGLSETQYF.

This clonotype showed up just a few times. The chain has TRBV24-1 and TRBJ1-2; a possible D gene is TRBD1 (6 bases). CDR3 length equals 16 residues. The germline V gene has CDR1 KGHDR and CDR2 SFDVKD. V lost 3 bases and J lost 4, with 17 bases in between. CDR3 residues: CATSDADRRWGYGYTF. The DNA for the CDR3 is TGTGCCACCAGTGATGCAGACAGGCGATGGGGCTATGGCTACACCTTC.

Ten or more counts support this clonotype. The genes are TRBV6-5 and TRBJ2-7; TRBD2 is a possible D gene (6 bases). This CDR3 is built from 17 residues. The V gene lost 0 bases and the J gene lost 2 bases, with 17 bases spanning the gap. Germline CDR1 MNHEY, CDR2 SVGAGI. This chain's CDR3 is CASSYSVGGGTAYEQYF. The CDR3 coding sequence is TGTGCCAGCAGTTACTCGGTGGGTGGGGGGACCGCCTACGAGCAGTACTTC.

This clonotype showed up many times. The chain couples TRBV5-6 to TRBJ2-1, with TRBD2 as a possible D gene (5 bases). Germline lookup yields CDR1 SGHDT and CDR2 YYEEEE. V lost 2 bases and J 5 bases, leaving 11 bases between the germline ends. The length of the CDR3 is 14 residues. CDR3 DNA sequence: TGTGCCAGCAGCTTCCGGGATAGAAACAATGAGCAGTTCTTC. Residues: CASSFRDRNNEQFF. Filled out from reference TRBV5-6 and TRBJ2-1, the complete variable domain reads DAGVTQSPTHLIKTRGQQVTLRCSPKSGHDTVSWYQQALGQGPQFIFQYYEEEERQRGNFPDRFSGHQFPNYSSELNVNALLLGDSALYLCASSFRDRNNEQFFGPGTRLTVL.

In its sample, this clonotype was seen many times. The chain couples TRBV2 to TRBJ1-4; D gene ambiguous. From germline, CDR1 is SNHLY and CDR2 FYNNEI. This CDR3 has 15 residues. Trimming shortened V by 8 bases and J by 1 base, and 14 bases separated the two germline ends. CDR3 DNA sequence: TGTGCCAGCGAGGATCGGCCGATAACTAATGAAAAACTGTTTTTT. It yields the protein CASEDRPITNEKLFF.

This chain connects TRBV5-1 to TRBJ1-1; D unclear. Trimming left V 2 bases short and J 1 base short, with 9 bases between. Germline CDR1 SGHRS, CDR2 YFSETQ. The CDR3 is 14 residues long. CDR3 residues: CASSFLTANTEAFF. The CDR3 DNA reads TGCGCCAGCAGCTTCTTGACGGCGAACACTGAAGCTTTCTTT.

V usage is TRBV5-1 and J usage is TRBJ1-1; 8 nucleotides agree with TRBD1. V lost 3 bases and J lost 2; bases outside the gene matches: 12. The germline V gene has CDR1 SGHRS and CDR2 YFSETQ. The CDR3 covers 17 residues. In DNA, the CDR3 is TGCGCCAGCAGCTCTCAAGCGACAGGGGCTATCAACACTGAAGCTTTCTTT. Protein product: CASSSQATGAINTEAFF. The full variable domain, its missing parts supplied by reference TRBV5-1 and TRBJ1-1, is KAGVTQTPRYLIKTRGQQVTLSCSPISGHRSVSWYQQTPGQGLQFLFEYFSETQRNKGNFPGRFSGRQFSNSRSEMNVSTLELGDSALYLCASSSQATGAINTEAFFGQGTRLTVV.

This chain's CDR3 is CASSPGQAIMNTEAFF. The CDR3 nucleotides are TGCGCCAGCAGCCCGGGACAGGCGATCATGAACACTGAAGCTTTCTTT. This chain joins TRBV4-3 and TRBJ1-1; 8 nucleotides agree with TRBD1. The ends lost 4 bases at V and 0 bases at J; junction bases unmatched: 7. Germline V lookup: CDR1 LGHNA, CDR2 YSLEER. This CDR3 spans 16 amino acids.

In this sample, this clonotype turned up many times. The chain carries TRBV6-1 and TRBJ1-2; D not certain. The CDR3 is 14 amino acids. Germline CDR1 is MNHNS and CDR2 is SASEGT. Trimming pared 5 bases from V and 4 bases from J, leaving 14 bases between. The CDR3 bases are TGTGCCAGCAGTCGGGTCGGAGGGCTCTATGGCTACACCTTC. Residues: CASSRVGGLYGYTF.

This clonotype was picked up many times. The chain couples TRBV7-9 to TRBJ1-1; 7 positions match TRBD1. This CDR3 contains 16 residues. After removal of 7 bases from V and 6 bases from J, the junction contained 17 bases not matched to a gene. Germline CDR1 is SEHNR and CDR2 is FQNEAQ (reference sequence). The chain's CDR3 is CASTDRAGGADAEAFF. For the CDR3, the DNA is TGTGCCAGCACAGATCGGGCAGGGGGGGCGGACGCTGAAGCTTTCTTT. Variable domain in full (rest from reference TRBV7-9 and TRBJ1-1): DTGVSQNPRHKITKRGQNVTFRCDPISEHNRLYWYRQTLGQGPEFLTYFQNEAQLEKSRLLSDRFSAERPKGSFSTLEIQRTEQGDSAMYLCASTDRAGGADAEAFFGQGTRLTVV.

The chain combines TRBV5-6 with TRBJ1-1; D is unclear. Per the germline V gene, CDR1 is SGHDT and CDR2 is YYEEEE. The CDR3 totals 16 residues. Trimming cost V 0 bases and J 7 bases, with 19 bases left between them. Here the CDR3 reads CASSLARSDGRSEAFF. As DNA, the CDR3 is TGTGCCAGCAGCTTGGCCCGGTCTGACGGACGGAGTGAAGCTTTCTTT.

This clonotype was seen many times. The rearrangement links TRBV12-3 or TRBV12-4 to TRBJ1-1; D is unresolved. The CDR3 consists of 13 residues. V was cut by 1 base and J by 13 bases, with 16 bases left in between. CDR3 nucleotide sequence: TGTGCCAGCAGTTTAGGTCTCGGGGATGGTAGTTTCTTT. The encoded protein is CASSLGLGDGSFF.